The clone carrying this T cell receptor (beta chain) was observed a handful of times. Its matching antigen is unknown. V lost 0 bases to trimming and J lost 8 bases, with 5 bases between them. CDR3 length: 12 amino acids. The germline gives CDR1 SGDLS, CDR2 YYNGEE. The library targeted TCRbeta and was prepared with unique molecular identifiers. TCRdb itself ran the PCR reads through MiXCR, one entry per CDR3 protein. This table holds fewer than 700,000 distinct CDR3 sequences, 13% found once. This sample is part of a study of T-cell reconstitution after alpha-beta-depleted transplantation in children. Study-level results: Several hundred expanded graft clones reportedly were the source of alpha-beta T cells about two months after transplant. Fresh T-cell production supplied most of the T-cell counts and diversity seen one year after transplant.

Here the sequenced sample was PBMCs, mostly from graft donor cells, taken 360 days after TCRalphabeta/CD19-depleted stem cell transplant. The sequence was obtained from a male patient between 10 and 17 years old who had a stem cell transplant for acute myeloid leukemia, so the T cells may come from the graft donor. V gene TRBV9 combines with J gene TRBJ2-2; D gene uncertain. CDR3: CASSVDVGELFF. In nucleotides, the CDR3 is TGTGCCAGCAGCGTAGACGTGGGGGAGCTGTTTTTT.